This T cell receptor beta chain was recovered during a study of human T cells and chemical hapten exposure. Time point specified: pre-sensitization, week 0. Treatment noted: therapeutic diphenylcyclopropenone sensitization with weekly scalp DPC. Blood draws came before every patch-test application. A few counts support this clonotype. Germline V gene sequence: CDR1 SNHLY, CDR2 FYNNEI. With 6 bases removed from V and 11 bases from J, the gap between germline ends came to 16 bases. This CDR3 has 13 amino acids. TCRdb reprocessed the RACE reads via MiXCR and lists one record per CDR3 protein. This sample has fewer than 350,000 distinct CDR3 sequences, with 7.7% found just once.

This clonotype was sampled from a young man with alopecia areata. Some clones in this sample may be carry-over from other donors' samples. The sequences come from whole blood, collected in connection with sensitization to the hapten diphenylcyclopropenone (DPC). V usage is TRBV2 and J usage is TRBJ1-4; D gene uncertain. CDR3 sequence (DNA): TGTGCCAGCAGCCCTGTCTCCAGGAAGAAACTGTTTTTT. Protein product: CASSPVSRKKLFF. Full variable domain (missing parts from reference TRBV2 and TRBJ1-4): EPEVTQTPSHQVTQMGQEVILRCVPISNHLYFYWYRQILGQKVEFLVSFYNNEISEKSEIFDDQFSVERPDGSNFTLKIRSTKLEDSAMYFCASSPVSRKKLFFGSGTQLSVL.